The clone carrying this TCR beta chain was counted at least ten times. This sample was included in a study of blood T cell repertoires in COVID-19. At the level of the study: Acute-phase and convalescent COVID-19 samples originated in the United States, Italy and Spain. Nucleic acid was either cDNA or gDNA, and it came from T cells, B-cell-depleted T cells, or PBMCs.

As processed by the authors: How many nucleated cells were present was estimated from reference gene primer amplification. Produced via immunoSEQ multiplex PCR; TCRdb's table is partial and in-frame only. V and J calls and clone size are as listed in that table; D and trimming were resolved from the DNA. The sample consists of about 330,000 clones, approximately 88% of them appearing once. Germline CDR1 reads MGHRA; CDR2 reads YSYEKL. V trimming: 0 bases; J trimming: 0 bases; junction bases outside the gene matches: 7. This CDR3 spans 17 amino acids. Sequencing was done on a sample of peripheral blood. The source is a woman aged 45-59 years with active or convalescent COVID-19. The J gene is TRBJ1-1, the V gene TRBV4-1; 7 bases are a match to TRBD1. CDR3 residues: CASSQEPPGGMNTEAFF. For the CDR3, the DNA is TGCGCCAGCAGCCAAGAACCACCAGGGGGAATGAACACTGAAGCTTTCTTT.